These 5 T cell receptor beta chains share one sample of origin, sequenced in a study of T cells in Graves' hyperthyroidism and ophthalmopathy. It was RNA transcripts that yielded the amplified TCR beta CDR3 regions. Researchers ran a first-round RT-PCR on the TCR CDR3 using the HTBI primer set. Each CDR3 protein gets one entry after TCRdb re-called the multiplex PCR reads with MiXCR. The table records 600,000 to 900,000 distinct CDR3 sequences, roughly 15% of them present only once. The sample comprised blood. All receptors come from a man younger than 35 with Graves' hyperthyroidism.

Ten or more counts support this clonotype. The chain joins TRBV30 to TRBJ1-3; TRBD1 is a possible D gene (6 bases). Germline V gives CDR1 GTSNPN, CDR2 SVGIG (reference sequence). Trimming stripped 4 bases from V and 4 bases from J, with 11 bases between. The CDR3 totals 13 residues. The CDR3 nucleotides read TGTGCCTGGACTAGGACAGTCGGAAACACCATATATTTT. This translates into CAWTRTVGNTIYF.

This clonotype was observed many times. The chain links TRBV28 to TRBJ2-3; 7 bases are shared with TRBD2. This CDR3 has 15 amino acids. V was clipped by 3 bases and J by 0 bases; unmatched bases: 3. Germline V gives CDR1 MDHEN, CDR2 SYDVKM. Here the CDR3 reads CASSFPAGSTDTQYF. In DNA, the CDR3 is TGTGCCAGCAGTTTTCCAGCGGGAAGCACAGATACGCAGTATTTT. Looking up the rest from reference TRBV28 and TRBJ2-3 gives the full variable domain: DVKVTQSSRYLVKRTGEKVFLECVQDMDHENMFWYRQDPGLGLRLIYFSYDVKMKEKGDIPEGYSVSREKKERFSLILESASTNQTSMYLCASSFPAGSTDTQYFGPGTRLTVL.

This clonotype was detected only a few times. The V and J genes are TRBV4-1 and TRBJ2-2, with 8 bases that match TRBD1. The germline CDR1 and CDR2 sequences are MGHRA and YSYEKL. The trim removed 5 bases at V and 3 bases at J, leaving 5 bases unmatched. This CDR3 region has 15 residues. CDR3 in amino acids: CASSIRTGYTGELFF. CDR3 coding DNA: TGCGCCAGCAGCATTCGGACAGGGTACACCGGGGAGCTGTTTTTT.

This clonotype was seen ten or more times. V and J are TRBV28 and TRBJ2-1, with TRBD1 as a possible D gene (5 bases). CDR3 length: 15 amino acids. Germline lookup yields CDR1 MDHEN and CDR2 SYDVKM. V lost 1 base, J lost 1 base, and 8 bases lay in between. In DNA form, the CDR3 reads TGTGCCAGCAGTTTATTGGGGCAGTCCTACAATGAGCAGTTCTTC. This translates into CASSLLGQSYNEQFF.

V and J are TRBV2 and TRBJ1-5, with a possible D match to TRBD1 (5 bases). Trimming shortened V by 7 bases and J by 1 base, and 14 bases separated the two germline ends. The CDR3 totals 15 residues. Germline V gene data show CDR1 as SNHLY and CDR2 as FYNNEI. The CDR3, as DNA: TGTGCCAGCAACGAGGGGTGGGGGAGCAATCAGCCCCAGCATTTT. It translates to CASNEGWGSNQPQHF.